The clone carrying this T cell receptor beta chain was counted a single time. Its matching antigen is unknown. The data derive from a study of Ad26.COV2.S vaccination and SARS-CoV-2 variants. The study's findings and limits: Spike-specific responses of CD8+ and CD4+ T cells were reported to display substantial breadth after vaccination.

Sequencing was performed with immunoSEQ multiplex PCR; in TCRdb, only in-frame clones are kept and a portion is missing. The sample comprises hundreds of thousands of clones, around 90% of which are singletons, and about 1.5% rests with the top ten. J was trimmed by 2 bases and V by 6 bases; bases with no gene match: 2. From germline, CDR1 is LNHNV and CDR2 YYDKDF (reference sequence). CDR3 length: 14 amino acids. The treatment denotes: 15 to 20 received Ad26.COV2.S at low or high dose, single or two shots; roughly five received placebo; per-sample allocation not given. Samples came from day 63 after the first vaccine or placebo injection.

The sample consisted of peripheral blood, taken in a trial of Ad26.COV2.S vaccine versus placebo. The sequence was obtained from a person aged 18-60 years who received the Ad26.COV2.S COVID-19 vaccine or a placebo. The chain has TRBV15 and TRBJ2-1, with 9 bases aligning to TRBD2. The CDR3, as DNA: TGTGCCACCAGGGCTAGCGGGACCTACAATGAGCAGTTCTTC. Its translation is CATRASGTYNEQFF.